This T cell receptor (beta chain) was identified during a study of blood T cells in healthy people across ages. V lost 6 bases to trimming and J lost 1 base; unmatched junction nucleotides: 10. This CDR3 has 16 residues. Germline V CDR1 and CDR2: MNHNY, SVGAGI (reference sequence). This clonotype was counted between two and nine times. Next came a second PCR, run for roughly 6 to 11 cycles, which used a sample-barcoded 5' primer along with a J-beta primer mix. Every cDNA molecule carried a tag from a template-switch adaptor bearing 12 random nucleotides. In TCRdb, the 5' RACE reads were re-called with MiXCR into one record per CDR3 protein. The data show approximately 1,100,000 distinct CDR3 sequences, with less than 50% seen just once and over 15% held by the top ten.

The source is a woman aged 55 to 70 in good health. V is TRBV6-6 and J is TRBJ2-3; 7 nucleotides line up with TRBD2. The sequenced sample was blood. The CDR3 DNA is TGTGCCAGCAGGCTCACCACTAGCGCAGGCACAGATACGCAGTATTTT. Its protein is CASRLTTSAGTDTQYF.